This T cell receptor beta chain stems from a study of blood T cells in healthy people across ages. The V and J ends lost 6 bases and 5 bases respectively, with 10 bases between them. This CDR3 comprises 13 residues. CDR1 and CDR2 from the germline V gene are SGHTA and FQGNSA. For the second PCR, which ran for about 7 to 12 cycles, a sample-barcoded 5' primer and a J-beta primer mix were used. TCRdb redid the calling of the 5' RACE reads with MiXCR, one entry per CDR3 protein. The repertoire holds roughly 1.4 million distinct CDR3 sequences, with roughly 60% as singletons. Sequenced sample: blood. The chain recombines TRBV7-2 with TRBJ2-2; either TRBD1 or TRBD2 may supply D (5 bases each). The clonotype was recovered from a man aged 18 to 30 in good health. The CDR3 here is CASRGVLTGELFF. For the CDR3, the DNA is TGTGCCAGCAGGGGGGTGCTGACCGGGGAGCTGTTTTTT.